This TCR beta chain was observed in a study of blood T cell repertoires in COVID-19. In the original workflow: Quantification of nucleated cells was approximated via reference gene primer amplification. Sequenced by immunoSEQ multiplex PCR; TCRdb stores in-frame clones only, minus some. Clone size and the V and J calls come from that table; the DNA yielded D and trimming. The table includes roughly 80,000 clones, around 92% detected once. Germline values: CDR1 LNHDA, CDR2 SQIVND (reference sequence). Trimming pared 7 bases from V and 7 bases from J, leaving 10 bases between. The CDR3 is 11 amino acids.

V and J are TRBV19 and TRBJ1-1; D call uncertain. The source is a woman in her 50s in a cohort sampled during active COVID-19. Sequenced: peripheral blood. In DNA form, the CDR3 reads TGTGCCAGTATTCGCGCCTTTGAAGCTTTCTTT. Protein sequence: CASIRAFEAFF.